This is a list of T cell receptor beta chains from one sample in a study of T cell responses to AZD1222 COVID-19 vaccine. Method: immunoSEQ multiplex PCR; TCRdb's copy keeps in-frame clones and lacks some. The data show some 150,000 clones, about 93% seen once. Sequenced material: peripheral blood, taken on day 0 of AZD1222 vaccination. Source of these receptors: an adult in good health. Both conserved end residues are part of each CDR3. Fields, in order: J gene, clone size, D gene, V gene, CDR3 DNA, CDR3 protein. D genes are given only for firm matches. Clone size, where shown, is once, few, many, or a class for clones that have expanded.

TRBJ2-7 | NA | TRBD2 | TRBV19 | TGTGCCAGTAGTAACCGGGACTACCTTTCTTACGAGCAGTACTTC | CASSNRDYLSYEQYF
TRBJ2-7 | large | NA | TRBV6-1 | TGTGCCAGCAGTGAAGGGGTCACCCAGACCCTCTACGAGCAGTACTTC | CASSEGVTQTLYEQYF
TRBJ2-7 | NA | TRBD2 | TRBV30 | TGTGCCTGGACTTGGGGGGGGGAGCAGTACTTC | CAWTWGGEQYF
TRBJ1-1 | NA | NA | TRBV30 | TGTGCCTGGAGTGTCGAGGGGTATACTGAAGCTTTCTTT | CAWSVEGYTEAFF
TRBJ1-4 | NA | NA | TRBV5-5 | TGTGCCAGCACCCTTGGACAGATCGGGGAAAAACTGTTTTTT | CASTLGQIGEKLFF
TRBJ2-5 | NA | NA | TRBV3-1/TRBV3-2 | TGTGCCAGCAGCCCCCGACCAGCGGGCCTCCAAGAGACCCAGTACTTC | CASSPRPAGLQETQYF
TRBJ1-1 | NA | NA | TRBV5-6 | TGTGCCAGCAGCTATATGAACACTGAAGCTTTCTTT | CASSYMNTEAFF
TRBJ1-4 | NA | NA | TRBV7-9 | TGTGCCAGCAGCCGCTGGGGTTCGAAGAGAGGAACAACTAATGAAAAACTGTTTTTT | CASSRWGSKRGTTNEKLFF
TRBJ2-7 | once | NA | TRBV27 | TGTGCCAGCAGTTTAACCTGGGGGCAGGGGAAGTACGAGCAGTACTTC | CASSLTWGQGKYEQYF
TRBJ2-7 | NA | TRBD2 | TRBV27 | TGTGCCAGCAGTTTAGAGCGGGGCTCCTACGAGCAGTACTTC | CASSLERGSYEQYF
TRBJ2-2 | once | NA | TRBV9 | TGTGCCAGCGAGCAATTCCCTAACACCGGGGAGCTGTTTTTT | CASEQFPNTGELFF
TRBJ1-1 | NA | NA | TRBV11-3 | TGTGCCAGCAGCGGGGCCAACACTGAAGCTTTCTTT | CASSGANTEAFF
TRBJ2-7 | NA | NA | TRBV5-6 | TGTGCCAGCAGGGGTCAAGGGGTAACCTACGAGCAGTACTTC | CASRGQGVTYEQYF
TRBJ1-1 | NA | NA | TRBV5-6 | TGTGCCAGCAGGGCTGATCCGAACACTGAAGCTTTCTTT | CASRADPNTEAFF
TRBJ1-1 | NA | NA | TRBV19 | TGTGCCAGTAGTATAAGACCCTCGAACACTGAAGCTTTCTTT | CASSIRPSNTEAFF
TRBJ2-7 | NA | NA | TRBV30 | TGTGCCTGGAGTAGGGGCCTAACCTCTGCCCACTTC | CAWSRGLTSAHF
TRBJ2-1 | NA | NA | TRBV7-9 | TGTGCCAGCAGCTACTCCCACCCTGTACAGGGGCGGGAGGACAATGAGCAGTTCTTC | CASSYSHPVQGREDNEQFF
TRBJ1-1 | once | NA | TRBV18 | TGTGCCAGCTCACCTGCAAACCAGGGGCCAGGGAACACTGAAGCTTTCTTT | CASSPANQGPGNTEAFF
TRBJ1-1 | NA | NA | TRBV18 | TGTGCCAGCTCACCTCCCGGGGGAAGGGTGAACACTGAAGCTTTCTTT | CASSPPGGRVNTEAFF
TRBJ1-2 | NA | NA | TRBV19 | TGTGCCACCTCCCCGAGGGCAGGGGATGGCTACACCTTC | CATSPRAGDGYTF
TRBJ1-6 | NA | NA | TRBV9 | TGTGCCAGCAGCGTAGCACTATCCCAAAATTCACCCCTCCACTTT | CASSVALSQNSPLHF
TRBJ2-1 | NA | NA | TRBV29-1 | TGCAGCGGGACTGAGCACTCCACCGGTGAGCAGTTCTTC | CSGTEHSTGEQFF
TRBJ1-5 | NA | NA | TRBV6-1 | TGTGCCAGCAGTGATGGCAGGGTTAGCAATCAGCCCCAGCATTTT | CASSDGRVSNQPQHF
TRBJ2-7 | NA | TRBD1 | TRBV7-2 | TGTGCCAGCAGCTCCACCGGGACAGGGAACCCGTACGAGCAGTACTTC | CASSSTGTGNPYEQYF
TRBJ2-2 | once | TRBD1 | TRBV15 | TGTGCCACCAGCAGAGCTCAGGGGGCCGGGGAGCTGTTTTTT | CATSRAQGAGELFF
TRBJ1-2 | NA | NA | TRBV1 | TGCACCAGCGGGGGTCCTGTCATCCTTGGCTACACCTTC | CTSGGPVILGYTF
TRBJ1-2 | NA | NA | TRBV5-4 | TGTGCCAGCAGCCGTGAGGTCGGGAATCCCGGTCTCTGCACCTTC | CASSREVGNPGLCTF
TRBJ1-4 | NA | NA | TRBV2 | TGTGCCAGCAGTGTTCAGGGATTTAATGAAAAACTGTTTTTT | CASSVQGFNEKLFF
TRBJ1-1 | NA | NA | TRBV6-5 | TGTGCCAGCAGTTACTCGTCAGAGAACACTGAAGCTTTCTTT | CASSYSSENTEAFF
TRBJ1-2 | NA | NA | TRBV2 | TGTGCCAGCAGCCCGTACCATGGCTACACCTTC | CASSPYHGYTF
TRBJ2-7 | NA | NA | TRBV6-2/TRBV6-3 | TGTGCCAGCAGCAAAGGGGGCGGGAGTTCTACCTACGAGCAGTACTTC | CASSKGGGSSTYEQYF
TRBJ1-6 | NA | TRBD1 | TRBV6-5 | TGTGCCAGCCAGGATGGGGGGACAGGGGCTTCACCCCTCCACTTT | CASQDGGTGASPLHF
TRBJ2-7 | NA | NA | TRBV5-4 | TGTGCCAGCAGCCCCGTACGAGGGATGGACTACGAGCAGTACTTC | CASSPVRGMDYEQYF
TRBJ2-7 | NA | NA | TRBV6-5 | TGTGCCAGCGGAGCCTACGAGCAGTACTTC | CASGAYEQYF
TRBJ1-2 | NA | TRBD1 | TRBV3-1/TRBV3-2 | TGTGCCAGCAGCCGACAGGGAACTAACTATGGCTACACCTTC | CASSRQGTNYGYTF
TRBJ1-1 | NA | NA | TRBV27 | TGTGCCAGCAGTTTAGGACCCAGTACAGGGTTTGCTGAAGCTTTCTTT | CASSLGPSTGFAEAFF
TRBJ2-7 | NA | TRBD2 | TRBV4-2 | TGTGCCAGCAGCCAAGGGACTAGCGGGGGCTCCTACGAGCAGTACTTC | CASSQGTSGGSYEQYF
TRBJ2-2 | NA | TRBD2 | TRBV5-6 | TGTGCCAGCAGCTTGGTAGCGGGAGCCACCGGGGAGCTGTTTTTT | CASSLVAGATGELFF
TRBJ2-3 | NA | NA | TRBV24-1 | TGTGCCACCAGTGACCCTCGGGCCTCCGGAGATACGCAGTATTTT | CATSDPRASGDTQYF
TRBJ2-3 | NA | NA | TRBV2 | TGTGCCAGCAATCTTGGACCGGTTGATACGCAGTATTTT | CASNLGPVDTQYF
TRBJ2-1 | NA | NA | TRBV7-9 | TGTGCCAGCAGCTTAGACCCAGGGAGAAGGAGTGTACCCTACAATGAGCAGTTCTTC | CASSLDPGRRSVPYNEQFF
TRBJ2-2 | few | TRBD1 | TRBV10-2 | TGCGCCAGCAGAGAGGGGGCTACGGACACCGGGGAGCTGTTTTTT | CASREGATDTGELFF
TRBJ1-2 | NA | NA | TRBV11-1 | TGTGCCAGCAGCTCCTTCATCGGGGGCCGGCATGGCTACACCTTC | CASSSFIGGRHGYTF
TRBJ2-2 | once | TRBD1 | TRBV6-6 | TGTGCCCGCCGCGACAGGGGGTCCGGGGAGCTGTTTTTT | CARRDRGSGELFF
TRBJ2-1 | NA | NA | TRBV6-6 | TGTGCCAGCAGACAGGGAACTGAGGATGAGCAGTTCTTC | CASRQGTEDEQFF
TRBJ1-2 | few | NA | TRBV5-6 | TGTGCCAGCAGCCGACCCCACAGCTCTTTCTATGGCTACACCTTC | CASSRPHSSFYGYTF
TRBJ1-6 | NA | NA | TRBV5-1 | TGCGCCAGCAGCAGGGAACGGGGGGTGACACCCCTCCACTTT | CASSRERGVTPLHF
TRBJ2-3 | few | TRBD1 | TRBV5-6 | TGTGCCAGCAGCTTGTTCCGGACAGGGCGGACAGATACGCAGTATTTT | CASSLFRTGRTDTQYF
TRBJ2-7 | NA | TRBD2 | TRBV7-2 | TGTGCCAGCAGAAAAGCGGCGGGGGACGAGCAGTACTTC | CASRKAAGDEQYF
TRBJ1-6 | NA | NA | TRBV5-4 | TGTGCCAGCAGCTCGGGACTGAGCTCCTATAATTCACCCCTCCACTTT | CASSSGLSSYNSPLHF
TRBJ2-3 | NA | TRBD2 | TRBV5-4 | TGTGCCAGCAAGGGACTAGCGGGTGCGGATACGCAGTATTTT | CASKGLAGADTQYF
TRBJ2-7 | once | TRBD2 | TRBV27 | TGTGCCAGCAGCTCGGGGGGTATCTCCTACGAGCAGTACTTC | CASSSGGISYEQYF
TRBJ2-3 | NA | NA | TRBV6-5 | TGTGCCAGCACCCCGGATTGGGACACAGATACGCAGTATTTT | CASTPDWDTDTQYF
TRBJ1-2 | once | NA | TRBV11-2 | TGTGCCAGCAGCTGGGGGGGACATGGCTACACCTTC | CASSWGGHGYTF
TRBJ1-5 | NA | NA | TRBV18 | TGTGCCAGCTCACCGACCTTTGGGGGAGGAGGTCAGCCCCAGCATTTT | CASSPTFGGGGQPQHF